This is a list of T cell receptor beta chains from one sample in a study of T cells in Graves' hyperthyroidism and ophthalmopathy. TCRdb fed the multiplex PCR reads into MiXCR, producing one record per CDR3 protein. The sample records 370,000 or so distinct CDR3 sequences, approximately 13% being singletons. Sequencing was done on a sample of blood. The receptors stem from a man aged 25 to 40 with Graves' hyperthyroidism that later progressed to Graves' ophthalmopathy. Each CDR3 is given without its conserved first and last residue. A D gene is named only where the DNA matches it firmly. Clone size is stated in some rows and not others, as once, few, many or a class when expanded.

>NA|NA|13|TRBJ2-6|TRBV20-1
SAALGGSGANVLT
>NA|many|14|TRBJ2-1|TRBV5-8
ASSLKVWEGENEQF
>TRBD2|NA|16|TRBJ2-1|TRBV5-1
ASSSGYRTSGEHNEQF
>NA|NA|13|TRBJ2-2|TRBV12-3/TRBV12-4
ASSPGTPNTGELF
>NA|many|14|TRBJ1-6|TRBV7-8
ASSPKGGLADSPLH
>NA|NA|14|TRBJ2-2|TRBV27
ASSFTPQGNGGELF
>TRBD1|NA|13|TRBJ1-2|TRBV30
AWRGAGGFGYGYT
>TRBD1|NA|13|TRBJ2-5|TRBV6-1
ASSLGTDNQETQY
>TRBD1|few|12|TRBJ2-7|TRBV20-1
SARHPTGDYEQY
>TRBD2|NA|13|TRBJ2-7|TRBV5-4
ASSLTSGGAEEQY
>NA|many|10|TRBJ2-5|TRBV20-1
SAGRNQETQY
>TRBD2|NA|10|TRBJ2-5|TRBV29-1
SVSGGGETQY
>NA|NA|11|TRBJ1-2|TRBV7-9
ASSFSDSYGYT
>TRBD2|NA|14|TRBJ2-3|TRBV4-2
ASSPISGAPTDTQY
>NA|few|16|TRBJ2-1|TRBV4-2
ASSQEGSKRADYNEQF
>NA|many|13|TRBJ2-1|TRBV11-1
ASSLVGQNYNEQF
>NA|many|11|TRBJ2-1|TRBV2
ASSEVLPGEQF
>NA|many|10|TRBJ1-2|TRBV28
ASSFGEESYT
>NA|many|14|TRBJ1-3|TRBV6-1
ASTDAAPVSGNTIY
>NA|many|12|TRBJ1-1|TRBV3-1
ASSQDLRNTEAF
>NA|many|12|TRBJ1-1|TRBV11-3
ASSLETLNTEAF
>TRBD1|NA|14|TRBJ2-7|TRBV5-4
ASSLTGTGAAYEQY
>NA|NA|11|TRBJ2-2|TRBV6-5
ASSYSAARELF
>TRBD2|many|13|TRBJ2-7|TRBV9
ASSVESSGGYEQY
>NA|few|15|TRBJ2-2|TRBV27
ASSLSMGQVRGGELF
>TRBD1|many|11|TRBJ2-7|TRBV7-8
ASNPGGGYEQY
>TRBD1|NA|13|TRBJ1-2|TRBV6-1
ASSRKPTGYNGYT
>NA|NA|14|TRBJ2-1|TRBV5-1
ASSFLTSPSYNEQF
>TRBD1|many|14|TRBJ1-1|TRBV7-9
ASSAGRQGAFTEAF
>TRBD1|NA|12|TRBJ2-5|TRBV7-2
ASSFRTGGETQY
>NA|many|12|TRBJ1-1|TRBV20-1
SARLGDQNTEAF
>NA|few|14|TRBJ2-1|TRBV10-3
AISESGLLGYNEQF
>NA|many|11|TRBJ1-1|TRBV6-1
ASSYDSFTEAF
>NA|few|11|TRBJ1-5|TRBV6-1
ASSHRSNQPQH
>TRBD2|NA|16|TRBJ2-3|TRBV2
ASDSPSGGPGGTDTQY
>TRBD2|few|12|TRBJ2-7|TRBV7-9
ASSRSGGGNEQY
>NA|many|11|TRBJ1-5|TRBV11-3
AIPREGNQPQH
>NA|many|11|TRBJ1-1|TRBV6-1
ASTRQVSTEAF
>TRBD2|many|13|TRBJ2-1|TRBV5-1
ASSLGTSIYNEQF
>TRBD1|many|11|TRBJ2-7|TRBV12-3/TRBV12-4
ASSFWTGDEQY
>TRBD1|few|13|TRBJ2-1|TRBV29-1
SVGGWDREFDEQF
>TRBD1|many|12|TRBJ2-5|TRBV5-6
ASSDQGARETQY
>TRBD1|NA|11|TRBJ1-3|TRBV12-3/TRBV12-4
ASSSDRPNTIY